These 24 T cell receptor beta chains share one sample of origin, sequenced in a study of shared clonotypes between healthy human individuals. The repertoire was sequenced with immunoSEQ multiplex PCR; TCRdb's copy has only in-frame clones and lacks some. The top ten hold roughly 0.61% of the sample, which has around 980,000 clones, around 78% seen once. Sequencing used memory CD4+ T cells from PBMCs. The subset denotes: CD45RA-negative fraction. The origin of the receptors is a young man in good health. Some clones in this sample may be carry-over from other donors' samples.

The chain links TRBV28 to TRBJ1-1; no definite D call. Germline V gene sequence: CDR1 MDHEN, CDR2 SYDVKM. V gave up 7 bases and J gave up 6 bases, with 15 bases separating them. CDR3 length: 13 residues. CDR3 residues: CASTPEPGAEAFF. The CDR3 region has the DNA TGTGCCAGCACCCCAGAACCCGGGGCTGAAGCTTTCTTT.

A word on this clone: The same CDR3 can be traced to other DNA sequences in this sample. This chain links TRBV11-3 with TRBJ2-5, with 11 positions matching TRBD1. The germline V gene encodes CDR1 SGHNT and CDR2 YENEEA. The CDR3 has 15 amino acids. V dropped 5 bases and J dropped 2; count of bases not matched to a gene: 4. CDR3 sequence: CASSLRDRGQETQYF. DNA for the CDR3: TGTGCCAGCAGCCTCCGGGACAGGGGGCAAGAGACCCAGTACTTC.

V and J are TRBV28 and TRBJ1-2, with D uncertain. The CDR3 has 15 amino acids. From germline, CDR1 is MDHEN and CDR2 SYDVKM. Trimming removed 9 bases from V and 4 bases from J, with 21 bases in between. The CDR3 sequence is CASSPPGRLGYGYTF. The CDR3 DNA sequence: TGTGCCAGTTCCCCCCCCGGACGGCTAGGCTATGGCTACACCTTC.

Of note for this clone: A much more abundant neighbour one base away suggests this may be a read error. CDR3 residues: CASSSQGNTEAFF. Written as DNA, the CDR3 is TGTGCCAGCAGCTCACAGGGGAACACTGAAGCTTTCTTT. The V gene is TRBV11-1, the J gene TRBJ1-1, with a tentative D call TRBD1 (6 bases). CDR1 is SGHAT and CDR2 is FQDESV in the germline V gene (reference sequence). The V gene lost 4 bases and the J gene lost 1 base, with 7 bases spanning the gap. CDR3 size: 13 residues.

The CDR3 is CASSLTGAISYGYTF. The CDR3 region has the DNA TGTGCCAGCAGTCTAACAGGGGCAATTAGCTATGGCTACACCTTC. The rearrangement joins TRBV6-1 to TRBJ1-2, with 7 bases fitting TRBD1. This CDR3 is 15 amino acids long. CDR1 and CDR2 from the germline V gene are MNHNS and SASEGT. The trim removed 5 bases at V and 4 bases at J, leaving 10 bases unmatched.

The chain combines TRBV2 with TRBJ2-7, with 9 bases identical to TRBD1. This CDR3 is 14 amino acids long. V shed 3 bases, J shed 3 bases, and the junction held 3 bases outside the gene matches. CDR1 is SNHLY and CDR2 is FYNNEI in the germline V gene. Here the CDR3 reads CASSENRGLYEQYF. CDR3 DNA: TGTGCCAGCAGTGAGAACAGGGGGCTCTACGAGCAGTACTTC.

The J gene is TRBJ2-1, the V gene TRBV28, with 9 bases aligning to TRBD2. Losses at the gene ends were 5 bases for V and 7 bases for J; bases not matched to a gene: 12. The CDR3 has 16 residues. The germline V gene encodes CDR1 MDHEN and CDR2 SYDVKM. The CDR3 protein is CASSLPRYSGSNEQFF. DNA for the CDR3: TGTGCCAGCAGTCTCCCACGATATAGCGGGAGTAATGAGCAGTTCTTC.

This chain joins TRBV11-1 and TRBJ2-5; TRBD1 matches at 7 bases. Germline CDR1 is SGHAT and CDR2 is FQDESV (reference sequence). The CDR3 spans 17 residues. Trimming removed 5 bases from V and 4 bases from J; junction bases left unmatched: 16. The CDR3 region has the DNA TGTGCCAGCAGCCGTAGGCGGACGAACAGGGGCACAGAGACCCAGTACTTC. It specifies CASSRRRTNRGTETQYF.

This chain joins TRBV7-9 and TRBJ2-7; D remains ambiguous. The CDR3 contains 13 residues. The germline gives CDR1 SEHNR, CDR2 FQNEAQ (reference sequence). V was clipped by 5 bases and J by 2 bases, with 10 bases between them. The CDR3 DNA follows: TGTGCCAGCAGCGGAGATTTCACCTACGAGCAGTACTTC. Encoded protein: CASSGDFTYEQYF. Complete variable domain (other parts from reference TRBV7-9 and TRBJ2-7): DTGVSQNPRHKITKRGQNVTFRCDPISEHNRLYWYRQTLGQGPEFLTYFQNEAQLEKSRLLSDRFSAERPKGSFSTLEIQRTEQGDSAMYLCASSGDFTYEQYFGPGTRLTVT.

This chain links TRBV6-5 with TRBJ1-4; D remains unclear. Per the germline V gene, CDR1 is MNHEY and CDR2 is SVGAGI. This CDR3 spans 14 amino acids. V was shortened by 0 bases and J by 10 bases, with 12 bases between the two germline ends. The CDR3 bases are TGTGCCAGCAGTTACTCGATTCCTTTTGGAAAACTGTTTTTT. It codes for CASSYSIPFGKLFF.

The chain links TRBV18 to TRBJ2-5; 9 nucleotides agree with TRBD2. CDR1 is KGHSH, CDR2 LQKENI, per germline. The CDR3 spans 14 residues. V lost 4 bases and J lost 7; bases outside the gene matches: 7. The CDR3 here is CASSQQRGERTQYF. Here the CDR3 DNA reads TGTGCCAGCTCACAGCAGCGGGGGGAAAGGACCCAGTACTTC.

The rearrangement uses TRBV7-8 and TRBJ2-1, with 8 nucleotides matching TRBD2. The CDR3 is 18 residues long. V trimming: 2 bases; J trimming: 6 bases; junction bases outside the gene matches: 15. CDR1 and CDR2 from the germline V gene are SGHVS and FQNEAQ. The CDR3 loop is CASSLWRDPGLATNEQFF. The CDR3, as DNA: TGTGCCAGCAGCTTATGGAGGGATCCAGGACTAGCTACCAATGAGCAGTTCTTC.

V and J are TRBV29-1 and TRBJ1-5, with D possibly being TRBD1 (6 bases). CDR1 and CDR2 from the germline V gene are SQVTM and ANQGSEA. The CDR3 spans 14 residues. The V end was cut by 6 bases, the J end by 3 bases, with 15 bases between. The CDR3 sequence is CSVQEGHNNQPQHF. Here the CDR3 DNA reads TGCAGCGTCCAGGAGGGACATAACAATCAGCCCCAGCATTTT.

This clone was seen many times. The CDR3 DNA is TGTGCCAGCAGTAGTGGGGGGTTCTACACCTACAATGAGCAGTTCTTC. Protein sequence: CASSSGGFYTYNEQFF. The genes are TRBV28 and TRBJ2-1; D is possibly TRBD2 (6 bases). The length of the CDR3 is 16 residues. Germline values: CDR1 MDHEN, CDR2 SYDVKM. V dropped 5 bases and J dropped 2 bases, with 16 bases sitting between them.

The genes are TRBV2 and TRBJ2-7, with a weak D call TRBD2 (6 bases). Per germline, CDR1 SNHLY and CDR2 FYNNEI. With 4 bases removed from V and 7 bases from J, the gap between germline ends came to 20 bases. The CDR3 consists of 15 residues. The CDR3 loop reads CASSGSGLASGEQYF. The CDR3 nucleotides are TGTGCCAGCAGTGGATCGGGGCTAGCGTCCGGGGAGCAGTACTTC.

The rearrangement uses TRBV28 and TRBJ2-7; 9 bases agree with TRBD2. V lost 8 bases and J lost 0; bases outside the gene matches: 11. Germline CDR1 and CDR2: MDHEN and SYDVKM. The CDR3 has 16 amino acids. This CDR3 is CASVWGTSRSSYEQYF. CDR3 sequence (DNA): TGTGCCAGCGTTTGGGGGACTAGCAGGAGCTCCTACGAGCAGTACTTC.

V usage is TRBV4-1 and J usage is TRBJ2-1, with D possibly matching TRBD1 (5 bases). V shed 0 bases and J shed 8 bases, with 8 bases lying between them. CDR3 length: 13 amino acids. Germline V CDR1 and CDR2: MGHRA, YSYEKL. The DNA of the CDR3 is TGCGCCAGCAGCCAAGATAGGGGCGATGAGCAGTTCTTC. Its translation: CASSQDRGDEQFF.

The CDR3 region is CAWSVRPRDSYGYTF. The CDR3 DNA sequence: TGTGCCTGGAGTGTACGCCCCAGGGATTCCTATGGCTACACCTTC. The V and J genes are TRBV30 and TRBJ1-2, with D perhaps matching TRBD1 (5 bases). V dropped 0 bases and J dropped 4 bases, with 15 bases sitting between them. Germline values: CDR1 GTSNPN, CDR2 SVGIG (reference sequence). The CDR3 consists of 15 residues.

The J gene is TRBJ2-7, the V gene TRBV28, with 7 bases identical to TRBD1. V was pared by 8 bases and J by 4 bases, with 14 bases of the junction left unmatched. CDR3 length: 15 residues. CDR1 and CDR2 (germline): MDHEN, SYDVKM. The CDR3 nucleotides are TGTGCCAGCGGTCTGACGGGACAGTGGACTTACGAGCAGTACTTC. This gives the protein CASGLTGQWTYEQYF.

The chain has TRBV11-2 and TRBJ1-2; tentatively, D is TRBD1 (6 bases). This CDR3 comprises 12 residues. With 2 bases removed from V and 6 bases from J, the gap between germline ends came to 7 bases. Germline values: CDR1 SGHAT, CDR2 FQNNGV. The CDR3 DNA reads as TGTGCCAGCAGCTTATCAGGGGATGGCTACACCTTC. Residues: CASSLSGDGYTF. Full variable domain (missing parts from reference TRBV11-2 and TRBJ1-2): EAGVAQSPRYKIIEKRQSVAFWCNPISGHATLYWYQQILGQGPKLLIQFQNNGVVDDSQLPKDRFSAERLKGVDSTLKIQPAKLEDSAVYLCASSLSGDGYTFGSGTRLTVV.

As concerns this clone: This may arise from a read error, as a much more abundant clone is one base away. This same CDR3 is encoded by further DNA sequences in the sample. The V gene is TRBV6-5, the J gene TRBJ1-4; D unclear. Trimming took 2 bases from V and 5 from J, leaving 12 bases between them. CDR3 length: 15 amino acids. In germline, CDR1 is MNHEY, CDR2 SVGAGI. CDR3: CASSYRPGPNEKLFF. For the CDR3, the DNA is TGTGCCAGCAGTTACAGGCCGGGCCCGAATGAAAAACTGTTTTTT.

This rearrangement joins TRBV7-2 to TRBJ1-1; D remains ambiguous. Germline V CDR1 and CDR2: SGHTA, FQGNSA. The CDR3 runs to 11 residues. V was pared by 4 bases and J by 6 bases, with 6 bases between. CDR3 coding DNA: TGTGCCAGCAGCTACGGGTCTGAAGCTTTCTTT. This translates into CASSYGSEAFF. Complete variable domain (other parts from reference TRBV7-2 and TRBJ1-1): GAGVSQSPSNKVTEKGKDVELRCDPISGHTALYWYRQSLGQGLEFLIYFQGNSAPDKSGLPSDRFSAERTGGSVSTLTIQRTQQEDSAVYLCASSYGSEAFFGQGTRLTVV.

The V and J genes are TRBV29-1 and TRBJ1-1; 9 bases line up with TRBD1. Per germline, CDR1 SQVTM and CDR2 ANQGSEA. J gave up 3 bases and V 8 bases, and 7 bases lay outside the gene matches. This CDR3 is 13 amino acids long. CDR3 in DNA: TGCAGCTTCAGCCGGGACAGGGACACTGAAGCTTTCTTT. Its translation: CSFSRDRDTEAFF.

The chain employs TRBV29-1 and TRBJ1-2, with D possibly being TRBD1 (6 bases). Germline V CDR1 and CDR2: SQVTM, ANQGSEA. Trimming cost V 2 bases and J 8 bases, with 12 bases left between them. CDR3 length: 12 amino acids. The CDR3 nucleotides are TGCAGCGTTGAATTGTCCGGGGGCGGCTACACCTTC. Translated, it gives CSVELSGGGYTF.